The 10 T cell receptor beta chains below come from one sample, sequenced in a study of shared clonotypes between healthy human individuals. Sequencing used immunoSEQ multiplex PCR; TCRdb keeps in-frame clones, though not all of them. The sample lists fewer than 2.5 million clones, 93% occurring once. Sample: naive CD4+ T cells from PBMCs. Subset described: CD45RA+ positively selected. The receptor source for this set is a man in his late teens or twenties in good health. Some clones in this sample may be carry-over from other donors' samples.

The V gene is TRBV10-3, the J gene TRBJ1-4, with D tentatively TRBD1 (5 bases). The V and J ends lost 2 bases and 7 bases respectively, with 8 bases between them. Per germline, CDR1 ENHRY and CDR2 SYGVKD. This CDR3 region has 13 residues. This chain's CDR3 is CAISEGRGEKLFF. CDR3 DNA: TGTGCCATCAGTGAGGGGAGGGGTGAAAAACTGTTTTTT.

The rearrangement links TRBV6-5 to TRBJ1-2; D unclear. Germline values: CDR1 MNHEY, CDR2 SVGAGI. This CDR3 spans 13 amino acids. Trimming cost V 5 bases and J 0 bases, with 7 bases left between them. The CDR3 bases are TGTGCCAGCAGTCTCACAGCTAACTATGGCTACACCTTC. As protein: CASSLTANYGYTF.

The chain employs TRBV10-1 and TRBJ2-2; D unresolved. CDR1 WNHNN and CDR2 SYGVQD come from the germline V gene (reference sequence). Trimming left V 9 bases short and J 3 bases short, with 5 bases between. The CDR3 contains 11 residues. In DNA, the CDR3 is TGCGCCAGATGCGACACCGGGGAGCTGTTTTTT. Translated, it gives CARCDTGELFF.

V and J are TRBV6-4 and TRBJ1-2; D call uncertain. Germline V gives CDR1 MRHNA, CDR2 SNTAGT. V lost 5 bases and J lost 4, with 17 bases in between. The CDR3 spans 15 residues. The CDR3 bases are TGTGCCAGCAGTCGCTCTCAAGACCCGGGCTATGGCTACACCTTC. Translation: CASSRSQDPGYGYTF.

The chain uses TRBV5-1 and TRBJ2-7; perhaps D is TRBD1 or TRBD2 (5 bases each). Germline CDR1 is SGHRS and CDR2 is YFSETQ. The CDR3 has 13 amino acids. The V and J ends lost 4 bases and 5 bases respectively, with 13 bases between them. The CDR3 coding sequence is TGCGCCAGCAGCCGTGGGGGAAGCGACGAGCAGTACTTC. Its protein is CASSRGGSDEQYF.

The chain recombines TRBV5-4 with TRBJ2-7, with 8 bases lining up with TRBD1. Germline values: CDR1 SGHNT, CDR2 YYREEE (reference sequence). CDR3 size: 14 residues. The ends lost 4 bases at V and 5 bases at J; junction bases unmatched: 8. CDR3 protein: CASSETGVLNEQYF. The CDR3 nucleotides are TGTGCCAGCAGCGAGACAGGGGTGTTGAACGAGCAGTACTTC.

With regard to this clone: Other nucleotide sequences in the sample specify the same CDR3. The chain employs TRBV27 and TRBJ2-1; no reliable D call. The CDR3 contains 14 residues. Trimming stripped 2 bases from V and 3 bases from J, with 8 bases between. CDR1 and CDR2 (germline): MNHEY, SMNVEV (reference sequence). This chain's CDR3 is CASSLRTLYNEQFF. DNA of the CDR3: TGTGCCAGCAGTTTAAGGACCCTCTACAATGAGCAGTTCTTC.

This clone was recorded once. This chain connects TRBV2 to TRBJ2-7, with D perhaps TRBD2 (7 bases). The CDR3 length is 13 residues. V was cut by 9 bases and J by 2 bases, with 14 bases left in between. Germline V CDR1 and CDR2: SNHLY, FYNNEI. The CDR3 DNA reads TGTGCCAGTGGGAGGGGGTTCACCTACGAGCAGTACTTC. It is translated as CASGRGFTYEQYF. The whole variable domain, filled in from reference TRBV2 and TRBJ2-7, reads EPEVTQTPSHQVTQMGQEVILRCVPISNHLYFYWYRQILGQKVEFLVSFYNNEISEKSEIFDDQFSVERPDGSNFTLKIRSTKLEDSAMYFCASGRGFTYEQYFGPGTRLTVT.

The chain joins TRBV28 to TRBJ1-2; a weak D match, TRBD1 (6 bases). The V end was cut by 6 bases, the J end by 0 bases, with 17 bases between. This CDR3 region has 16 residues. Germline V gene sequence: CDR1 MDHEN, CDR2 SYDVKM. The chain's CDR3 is CASSTTPGTPNYGYTF. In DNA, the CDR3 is TGTGCCAGCAGCACAACTCCCGGGACACCTAACTATGGCTACACCTTC.

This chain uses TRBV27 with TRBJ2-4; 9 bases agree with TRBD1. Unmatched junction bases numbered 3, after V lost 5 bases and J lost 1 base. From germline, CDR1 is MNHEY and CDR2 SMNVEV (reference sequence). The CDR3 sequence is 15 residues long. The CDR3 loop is CASSNTGGAKNIQYF. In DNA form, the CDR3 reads TGTGCCAGCAGTAATACAGGGGGCGCCAAAAACATTCAGTACTTC.